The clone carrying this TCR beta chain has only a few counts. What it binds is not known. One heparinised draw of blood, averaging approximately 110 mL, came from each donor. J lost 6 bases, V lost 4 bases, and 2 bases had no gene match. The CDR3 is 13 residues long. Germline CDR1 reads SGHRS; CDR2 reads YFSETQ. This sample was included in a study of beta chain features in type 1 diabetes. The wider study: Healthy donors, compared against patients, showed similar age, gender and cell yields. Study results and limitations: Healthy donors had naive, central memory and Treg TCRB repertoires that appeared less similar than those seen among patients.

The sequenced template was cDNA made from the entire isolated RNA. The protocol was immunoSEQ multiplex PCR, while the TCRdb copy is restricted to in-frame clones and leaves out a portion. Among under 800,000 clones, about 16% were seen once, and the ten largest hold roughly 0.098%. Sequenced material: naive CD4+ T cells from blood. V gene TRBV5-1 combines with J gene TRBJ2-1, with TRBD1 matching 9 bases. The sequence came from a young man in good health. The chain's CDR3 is CASSRGQGNEQFF. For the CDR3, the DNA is TGCGCCAGCAGCAGGGGACAGGGCAATGAGCAGTTCTTC.